This T cell receptor beta chain was obtained from a study of blood T cell repertoires in COVID-19. About the study: Samples taken during acute and convalescent COVID-19 were collected in the United States, Italy and Spain. PBMCs, B-cell-depleted T cells, or T cells were the source of the cDNA or gDNA that made up the material.

Study processing details: Estimated nucleated cell counts came from reference gene primer amplification. Only in-frame clones appear in the TCRdb table, and some are missing; sequencing was by immunoSEQ multiplex PCR. That table furnishes V, J and clone size, whereas the DNA furnished D and trimming. There are 150,000 to 200,000 clones in the sample; around 85% occur only once, and under 2.5% lies in the top ten. The V gene end was trimmed by 5 bases and the J gene end by 5 bases; junction bases not matched to a gene: 9. The CDR3 loop spans 15 amino acids. In germline, CDR1 is MDHEN, CDR2 SYDVKM. This clone was observed a handful of times.

The chain couples TRBV28 to TRBJ1-5; 7 bases are shared with TRBD1. Material: peripheral blood. This TCR derives from a man aged 70-80 years with active or convalescent COVID-19. In nucleotides, the CDR3 is TGTGCCAGCAGTCAAACAGGGGTGTGGGATCAGCCCCAGCATTTT. Translating gives CASSQTGVWDQPQHF.